This T cell receptor beta chain was identified during a study of T cells in narcolepsy. The assay was immunoSEQ multiplex PCR, and TCRdb's table has in-frame clones only and misses some. The repertoire holds fewer than 40,000 clones, approximately 80% seen once, with about 2.5% in the top ten. General observations from the study: In some patient and control memory CD4+ samples, autoreactive clones were absent.

Notes on this clone: The antigen is not known.

The CDR3 runs 11 residues. The germline V gene has CDR1 SQVTM and CDR2 ANQGSEA. Deletions cut 2 bases from V and 2 bases from J, with 3 bases between. The sequenced sample was memory (CD45RA-) CD4+ T cells from blood. The TCR was taken from a human donor in good health. The chain employs TRBV29-1 and TRBJ1-2; no firm D call. The CDR3 spells CSVELNYGYTF. In nucleotides, the CDR3 is TGCAGCGTTGAATTAAACTATGGCTACACCTTC.